The 2 T cell receptor beta chains given below trace back to one sample, sequenced in a study of long-term antiretroviral therapy in people with HIV. Running of the v3.0 immunoSEQ assay took place at survey level. Assay: immunoSEQ multiplex PCR; the TCRdb copy retains only in-frame clones and omits some. The sample has about 25,000 clones, roughly 79% seen once. The specimen comprised unsorted PBMCs, sampled 2.1 years after starting antiretroviral therapy. These receptors originate from a man in his thirties or forties with HIV.

The rearrangement uses TRBV4-1 and TRBJ2-3; 13 bases map to TRBD2. Germline CDR1 MGHRA, CDR2 YSYEKL. The CDR3 has 15 residues. The V segment lost 4 bases and the J segment 9 bases; nucleotides outside the gene matches: 7. The CDR3 nucleotides are TGCGCCAGCAGCCTAGGGACTAGCGGGGTCGGGACGCAGTATTTT. As protein: CASSLGTSGVGTQYF.

The V and J genes are TRBV6-6 and TRBJ2-5, with D perhaps matching TRBD2 (5 bases). The CDR3 length is 15 residues. V was trimmed by 6 bases and J by 2 bases, leaving 16 bases between them. CDR1 and CDR2 (germline): MNHNY, SVGAGI (reference sequence). This CDR3 is CASRFGLSLQETQYF. Here the CDR3 DNA reads TGTGCCAGCAGATTCGGACTCTCGTTGCAAGAGACCCAGTACTTC.